The entry below gives a single T cell receptor beta chain sequence along with its context. Its specificity is not known. This sample is drawn from a study of T cell responses to AZD1222 COVID-19 vaccine. CDR1 is SGHKS, CDR2 YYEKEE, per germline (reference sequence). This CDR3 has 14 amino acids. The V end lost 3 bases, the J end lost 0 bases, and 9 bases lay between the germline ends. Profiled with immunoSEQ multiplex PCR; TCRdb holds only in-frame clones, not every one. Among over 130,000 clones, 75% to 95% were seen once, and the ten largest hold about 7.5%. Overall study findings and caveats: Sampling captured repertoires only after the peak T cell response. Spike was spanned by vaccine-associated CD4 TCRs, which were dominant at 160-218 and 743-854. Just six AZD1222 recipients were seropositive at baseline. Donors were mostly white British, more females; clonal diversity possibly underestimated.

The starting material was peripheral blood, obtained 28 days after the second dose of the MenACWY control vaccine. The chain combines TRBV5-5 with TRBJ1-2; D is unresolved. This clonotype was sampled from an adult who received the MenACWY meningococcal vaccine as a control. The CDR3 nucleotides are TGTGCCAGCAGCTCCCGGGCGCCTAACTATGGCTACACCTTC. It translates to CASSSRAPNYGYTF.